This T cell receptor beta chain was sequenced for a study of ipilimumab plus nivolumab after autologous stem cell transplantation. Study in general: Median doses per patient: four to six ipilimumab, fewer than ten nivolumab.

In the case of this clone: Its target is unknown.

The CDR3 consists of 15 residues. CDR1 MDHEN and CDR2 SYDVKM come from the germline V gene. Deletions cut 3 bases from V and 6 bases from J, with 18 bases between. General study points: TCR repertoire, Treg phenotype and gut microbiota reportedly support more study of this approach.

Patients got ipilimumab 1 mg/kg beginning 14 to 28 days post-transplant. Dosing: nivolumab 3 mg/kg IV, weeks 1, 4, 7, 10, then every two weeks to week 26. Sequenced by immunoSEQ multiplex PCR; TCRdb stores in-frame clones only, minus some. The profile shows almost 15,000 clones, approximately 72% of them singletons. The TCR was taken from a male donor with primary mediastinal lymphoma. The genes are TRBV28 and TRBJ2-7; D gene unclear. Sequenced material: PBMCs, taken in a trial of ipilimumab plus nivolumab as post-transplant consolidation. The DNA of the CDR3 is TGTGCCAGCAGTTTTTCCGCAGGACCTTTTACCGAGCAGTACTTC. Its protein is CASSFSAGPFTEQYF.